The 30 T cell receptor beta chains below were found in one sample sequenced in a study of blood T cell repertoires in COVID-19. Assay: immunoSEQ multiplex PCR; the TCRdb copy retains only in-frame clones and omits some. The sample gives some 74,000 clones, roughly four fifths of which show up once; roughly 15% is in the top ten. The source material was peripheral blood. The receptor set was obtained from a man between 65 and 85 years old with active or convalescent COVID-19.

This sequence joins TRBV12-5 and TRBJ1-3; tentative D call: TRBD1 (6 bases). From germline, CDR1 is LGHNT and CDR2 FRNRAP. V was cut by 2 bases and J by 3 bases, with 11 bases left in between. This CDR3 is built from 15 residues. The CDR3 loop is CASGLRAGVGNTIYF. In nucleotides, the CDR3 is TGTGCTAGTGGTTTGCGGGCAGGGGTTGGAAACACCATATATTTT.

This clone has a single count. The V gene is TRBV10-3, the J gene TRBJ1-5; 7 bases align to TRBD1. Germline CDR1 ENHRY, CDR2 SYGVKD. V lost 6 bases and J lost 5; bases outside the gene matches: 7. CDR3 length: 14 residues. CDR3 amino acids: CAISTRQGDQPQHF. In DNA, the CDR3 is TGTGCCATCAGCACGAGACAGGGAGATCAGCCCCAGCATTTT.

The V gene is TRBV5-1, the J gene TRBJ1-5, with D perhaps TRBD1 (5 bases). Between the trimmed V and J ends, which lost 5 bases and 3 bases, there was a span of 9 bases. The CDR3 consists of 13 residues. Germline-derived CDR1 and CDR2 are SGHRS and YFSETQ. The CDR3 nucleotides are TGCGCCAGCAGACGGGGGGTCAATCAGCCCCAGCATTTT. Translating it yields CASRRGVNQPQHF.

In nucleotides, the CDR3 is TGTGCCAGCAGCGCATCCGCGGGGCTCTATAATTCACCCCTCCACTTT. Translation: CASSASAGLYNSPLHF. The chain combines TRBV13 with TRBJ1-6; perhaps TRBD1 as D (5 bases). Trimming left V 5 bases short and J 3 bases short, with 14 bases between. Germline V gene sequence: CDR1 PRHDT, CDR2 FYEKMQ (reference sequence). The CDR3 covers 16 residues.

The chain recombines TRBV5-1 with TRBJ2-5, with 8 nucleotides matching TRBD1. This CDR3 contains 17 residues. Germline CDR1 and CDR2: SGHRS and YFSETQ. V gave up 2 bases and J gave up 4 bases; unmatched junction bases: 13. The CDR3 DNA follows: TGCGCCAGCAGCTTTGGGCAGGGGGCGAACAGGGGAGAGACCCAGTACTTC. This translates into CASSFGQGANRGETQYF.

This sequence joins TRBV5-1 and TRBJ2-3; TRBD1 matches 12 bases. The CDR3 length is 15 residues. Per the germline V gene, CDR1 is SGHRS and CDR2 is YFSETQ. J lost 4 bases, V lost 3 bases, and 3 bases had no gene match. DNA for the CDR3: TGCGCCAGCAGCTCCGGGACAGGGGGCTCAGATACGCAGTATTTT. Translated, it gives CASSSGTGGSDTQYF.

V usage is TRBV21-1 and J usage is TRBJ1-1; the D call TRBD1 from the table was never checked on the DNA. TRBV21-1 is an annotated pseudogene. The CDR3 has 17 residues. The CDR3 sequence is CASSKAGTGDMNTEAFF. The CDR3, as DNA: TGTGCCAGCAGCAAAGCAGGGACAGGGGATATGAACACTGAAGCTTTCTTT.

The V call is TRBV7-2, the J call TRBJ1-6; possible D gene TRBD1, 6 bases. Trimming took 5 bases from V and 3 from J, leaving 14 bases between them. CDR1 is SGHTA and CDR2 is FQGNSA in the germline V gene. The CDR3 spans 16 residues. In DNA form, the CDR3 reads TGTGCCAGCAGCGGGGCGGGGGGCCTCTATAATTCACCCCTCCACTTT. This codes for CASSGAGGLYNSPLHF.

The V and J genes are TRBV5-4 and TRBJ1-5; tentative D call: TRBD1 (5 bases). The CDR3 is 14 residues long. Germline assignment: CDR1 SGHNT and CDR2 YYREEE (reference sequence). V lost 4 bases and J lost 2, with 10 bases in between. CDR3 residues: CASSMLTGNQPQHF. The DNA of the CDR3 is TGTGCCAGCAGCATGCTGACAGGCAATCAGCCCCAGCATTTT.

On this clone itself: This is likely a read error, given that the CDR3 carries no conserved phenylalanine or tryptophan at its end. The DNA is left out, because the CDR3 cannot be placed on it with certainty; the CDR3 is given as TCRdb lists it. The rearrangement joins TRBV6-5 to TRBJ1-2. Germline V gene lookup returns CDR1 MNHEY and CDR2 SVGAGI. The CDR3 adds up to 10 amino acids, both ends counted. Here the CDR3 reads CASREGREEL.

The genes are TRBV6-5 and TRBJ1-6; unclear D gene. CDR1 MNHEY and CDR2 SVGAGI come from the germline V gene. Trimming took 6 bases from V and 7 from J, leaving 13 bases between them. CDR3 length equals 14 residues. CDR3 protein: CASRVDTINSPLHF. The CDR3 DNA is TGTGCCAGCAGGGTAGACACCATAAATTCACCCCTCCACTTT.

V gene TRBV30 combines with J gene TRBJ2-5; D not certain. The V end was cut by 2 bases, the J end by 5 bases, with 12 bases between. CDR3 size: 13 residues. The germline V gene encodes CDR1 GTSNPN and CDR2 SVGIG (reference sequence). CDR3 nucleotide sequence: TGTGCCTGGAGTCTGAGTAATATTGAGACCCAGTACTTC. Protein sequence: CAWSLSNIETQYF.

This chain links TRBV5-4 with TRBJ2-2, with unresolved D. Germline CDR1 reads SGHNT; CDR2 reads YYREEE (reference sequence). V shed 2 bases and J shed 3 bases, with 11 bases lying between them. This CDR3 contains 15 residues. This CDR3 reads CASSFTGLHTGELFF. In DNA form, the CDR3 reads TGTGCCAGCAGCTTTACGGGTCTACACACCGGGGAGCTGTTTTTT.

Only a few counts were recorded for this clone. V gene TRBV28 combines with J gene TRBJ1-1; no firm D call. V was clipped by 6 bases and J by 6 bases, with 14 bases between them. Germline V gene lookup returns CDR1 MDHEN and CDR2 SYDVKM. The CDR3 contains 13 residues. The CDR3 DNA is TGTGCCAGCAGCCTAGTAGGAAGGCCTGAAGCTTTCTTT. This sequence encodes CASSLVGRPEAFF.

Of note for this clone: The sample holds other DNA sequences that translate to the same CDR3. V and J are TRBV6-5 and TRBJ2-5, with TRBD1 as a possible D gene (5 bases). V lost 6 bases, J lost 4 bases, and 9 bases lay in between. Germline CDR1 is MNHEY and CDR2 is SVGAGI. The CDR3 loop spans 12 amino acids. The DNA of the CDR3 is TGTGCCAGCAGCTCCCAGGGAGAGACCCAGTACTTC. Its protein product is CASSSQGETQYF.

The chain is built from TRBV6-5 and TRBJ1-4, with D maybe TRBD1 (6 bases). Germline V lookup: CDR1 MNHEY, CDR2 SVGAGI. The germline V and J ends were trimmed by 6 bases and 4 bases, with 12 bases remaining between them. The CDR3 runs 14 residues. CDR3 loop: CASSPTGDNEKLFF. The DNA for the CDR3 is TGTGCCAGCAGCCCGACAGGAGATAATGAAAAACTGTTTTTT.

The rearrangement joins TRBV10-2 to TRBJ1-6; 9 positions match TRBD1. J gave up 5 bases and V 10 bases, and 9 bases lay outside the gene matches. In germline, CDR1 is WSHSY, CDR2 SAAADI. This CDR3 is 15 amino acids long. The CDR3 DNA reads as TGCGCCACTCGAACCGGGACAGGGAATAATTCACCCCTCCACTTT. Its protein is CATRTGTGNNSPLHF.

DNA for the CDR3: TGCGCCAGCAGCCAAGTCAGCGGGGGGGTATTGACCGGGGAGCTGTTTTTT. Translated: CASSQVSGGVLTGELFF. The V call is TRBV4-1, the J call TRBJ2-2; 10 positions agree with TRBD2. Germline values: CDR1 MGHRA, CDR2 YSYEKL. The CDR3 is 17 amino acids. Germline trimming cut 1 base from V and 5 bases from J; bases unmatched to any gene: 7.

The J gene is TRBJ2-1, the V gene TRBV2; perhaps TRBD2 as D (5 bases). This CDR3 has 16 amino acids. Germline CDR1 SNHLY, CDR2 FYNNEI. Trimming cost V 4 bases and J 4 bases, with 17 bases left between them. The CDR3: CASSGPGDWAYNEQFF. CDR3 coding DNA: TGTGCCAGCAGTGGACCCGGGGATTGGGCTTACAATGAGCAGTTCTTC.

This rearrangement joins TRBV5-6 to TRBJ2-5; D is ambiguous. The CDR3 runs to 12 residues. Germline V gene sequence: CDR1 SGHDT, CDR2 YYEEEE. The V gene lost 0 bases and the J gene lost 6 bases, with 6 bases spanning the gap. The CDR3, as DNA: TGTGCCAGCAGCTTGGAGGAGCAGACCCAGTACTTC. This gives the protein CASSLEEQTQYF.

The chain combines TRBV19 with TRBJ1-1; 7 positions agree with TRBD1. The CDR3 covers 14 residues. Germline-derived CDR1 and CDR2 are LNHDA and SQIVND (reference sequence). V was clipped by 6 bases and J by 5 bases; unmatched bases: 9. CDR3 bases: TGTGCCAGTAGCCGACAGGGTGGTGGGACTGAAGCTTTCTTT. Amino acids: CASSRQGGGTEAFF.

The chain couples TRBV18 to TRBJ1-4; 7 bases fit TRBD1. The CDR3 spans 15 residues. With V trimmed by 6 bases and J by 7 bases, 11 bases remained unmatched. The germline V gene encodes CDR1 KGHSH and CDR2 LQKENI. CDR3 region: CASSPTGQNFEKLFF. The DNA for the CDR3 is TGTGCCAGCTCGCCCACGGGACAGAACTTTGAAAAACTGTTTTTT. Together with reference TRBV18 and TRBJ1-4, the CDR3 gives the full variable domain: NAGVMQNPRHLVRRRGQEARLRCSPMKGHSHVYWYRQLPEEGLKFMVYLQKENIIDESGMPKERFSAEFPKEGPSILRIQQVVRGDSAAYFCASSPTGQNFEKLFFGSGTQLSVL.

The rearrangement uses TRBV7-9 and TRBJ2-7; 9 bases are shared with TRBD1. CDR3 length: 14 residues. Germline CDR1 SEHNR, CDR2 FQNEAQ (reference sequence). Trimming took 4 bases from V and 5 from J; bases not matched to a gene: 6. This chain's CDR3 is CASSSRDRAHEQYF. The CDR3 DNA reads TGTGCCAGCAGCTCCCGGGACAGGGCCCACGAGCAGTACTTC.

There are a few counts of this clone. The chain couples TRBV2 to TRBJ2-3; 10 nucleotides line up with TRBD1. V was clipped by 6 bases and J by 1 base; unmatched bases: 7. The germline V gene has CDR1 SNHLY and CDR2 FYNNEI. CDR3 size: 16 residues. CDR3 DNA: TGTGCCAGCAGGGGAATCGACAGGGGGCGCACAGATACGCAGTATTTT. Protein product: CASRGIDRGRTDTQYF.

The chain is built from TRBV28 and TRBJ1-5; TRBD1 matches at 8 bases. In germline, CDR1 is MDHEN, CDR2 SYDVKM. This CDR3 is built from 15 residues. With V trimmed by 2 bases and J by 7 bases, 7 bases remained unmatched. The CDR3 sequence: CASSLMQGAGQPQHF. CDR3 DNA sequence: TGTGCCAGCAGTTTAATGCAGGGGGCTGGACAGCCCCAGCATTTT.

The gene calls are TRBV7-3 and TRBJ1-6; D ambiguous. The germline gives CDR1 SGHTA, CDR2 FQGTGA. The ends were cut back, 0 bases at V and 10 bases at J, with 7 bases in the middle. CDR3 length: 13 amino acids. This CDR3 is CASSLTRESPLHF. The DNA of the CDR3 is TGTGCCAGCAGCTTAACGCGGGAATCACCCCTCCACTTT.

V is TRBV5-4 and J is TRBJ2-2, with a tentative D call TRBD1 (6 bases). The CDR3 extends over 15 amino acids. V lost 0 bases and J lost 1, with 7 bases in between. Germline CDR1 reads SGHNT; CDR2 reads YYREEE (reference sequence). In DNA, the CDR3 is TGTGCCAGCAGCTTGGGGGACATGAACACCGGGGAGCTGTTTTTT. Its protein is CASSLGDMNTGELFF.

The V gene is TRBV3-1 (or the pseudogene TRBV3-2), the J gene TRBJ1-1; D ambiguous. Trimming left V 0 bases short and J 4 bases short, with 12 bases between. The CDR3 length is 15 residues. CDR1 LGHDT and CDR2 YNNKEL come from the germline V gene (reference sequence). The CDR3 spells CASSQDGGLGTEAFF. The CDR3 nucleotides are TGTGCCAGCAGCCAAGATGGAGGGCTGGGCACTGAAGCTTTCTTT.

The V gene is TRBV6-2 or TRBV6-3, the J gene TRBJ1-2; D gene unclear. V lost 0 bases and J 4 bases, leaving 9 bases between the germline ends. This CDR3 has 14 amino acids. Germline CDR1 reads MNHEY; CDR2 reads SVGEGT. In DNA, the CDR3 is TGTGCCAGCAGTTACTCGGCGACGGGCTATGGCTACACCTTC. Translated: CASSYSATGYGYTF.

The chain couples TRBV5-1 to TRBJ2-3; 7 bases are a match to TRBD1. This CDR3 contains 15 residues. Unmatched junction bases numbered 5, after V lost 4 bases and J lost 0 bases. The germline gives CDR1 SGHRS, CDR2 YFSETQ. CDR3 sequence reads: CASSRGQSSTDTQYF. The CDR3 DNA reads TGCGCCAGCAGCAGGGGACAGTCGAGCACAGATACGCAGTATTTT.